This section outlines one T cell receptor (beta chain) sequence together with its context. Its antigen remains unidentified. V lost 6 bases and J lost 2; bases outside the gene matches: 3. CDR3 size: 14 residues. This record belongs to a study of identical twins. The study's findings and limits: Abundant cord blood beta clonotypes carried fewer insertions; memory repertoires showed none.

TCRdb recomputed calls from the 5' RACE reads with MiXCR, one row per CDR3 protein. The sample lists roughly 540,000 distinct CDR3 sequences, about 20% occurring once. This sample was also put to use in a study of T cells expressing NK-cell markers. That source adds: Sorted CD3+CD56+NKG2C+, CD3+CD56+NKG2C- and CD3+CD56-NKG2C+ T cells supplied TCR beta repertoires. The study found dominant NKG2C+ clonotypes at roughly 1.0-7.0% of CD8+ T cells in roughly six donors. The HCMV specificity of the expanded NKG2C+ T cell clones stayed unresolved.

The chain has TRBV12-3 or TRBV12-4 and TRBJ1-4, with 7 positions matching TRBD1. The receptor was derived from a woman between 18 and 29 years old in good health. Input material: CD4+ T cells sorted from blood. CDR3 in amino acids: CASSEQGTNEKLFF. The CDR3, as DNA: TGTGCCAGCAGCGAACAGGGGACTAATGAAAAACTGTTTTTT.